This paragraph covers one T cell receptor (beta chain) sequence. The trim removed 3 bases at V and 3 bases at J, leaving 5 bases unmatched. Germline values: CDR1 MDHEN, CDR2 SYDVKM. This CDR3 contains 15 residues. This specimen comes from a study of blood T cell repertoires in COVID-19. Assay: immunoSEQ multiplex PCR; the TCRdb copy retains only in-frame clones and omits some. The sample shows about 400,000 clones, approximately 89% of them seen only once. This clonotype originated in a woman aged 25 to 39 who had recovered from COVID-19. The V call is TRBV28, the J call TRBJ1-5, with 7 bases aligning to TRBD1. The sequenced material came from PBMCs or T cells enriched from blood (not recorded which). The CDR3 is CASSFDREHNQPQHF. In nucleotides, the CDR3 is TGTGCCAGCAGTTTCGACAGGGAACACAATCAGCCCCAGCATTTT.